The 13 T cell receptor beta chains below come from one sample, sequenced in a study of T cells after yellow fever vaccination. TCRdb fed the 5' RACE reads into MiXCR, producing one record per CDR3 protein. The sample includes some 550,000 distinct CDR3 sequences, around 21% seen only once; the top ten take about 13%. This specimen was PBMCs, taken 15 days after the yellow fever booster vaccination. The receptors were sampled from a man aged 25-40 years who received the YFV17D yellow fever vaccine.

In its sample, this clonotype was seen many times. The V call is TRBV3-1, the J call TRBJ2-2; no reliable D call. The CDR3 is 12 residues long. Germline CDR1 reads LGHDT; CDR2 reads YNNKEL (reference sequence). The germline V and J ends were trimmed by 0 bases and 7 bases, with 3 bases remaining between them. CDR3 DNA sequence: TGTGCCAGCAGCCAAGAAGTCGGGGAGCTGTTTTTT. Translated, it gives CASSQEVGELFF.

The table lists this clonotype with a few counts. The gene calls are TRBV23-1 and TRBJ2-1; 8 bases are shared with TRBD1. TRBV23-1 belongs to the ORF category, with a function that is uncertain. J gave up 8 bases and V 2 bases, and 8 bases lay outside the gene matches. The CDR3 is 15 residues long. Here the CDR3 DNA reads TGCGCCAGCAGTCAAGACAGGGGACCAGGGGATGAGCAGTTCTTC. Translating it yields CASSQDRGPGDEQFF.

This clonotype was detected only a few times. This chain uses TRBV4-3 with TRBJ2-1; D is tentatively TRBD1 or TRBD2 (5 bases each). In germline, CDR1 is LGHNA, CDR2 YSLEER. This CDR3 comprises 15 residues. V was cut by 2 bases and J by 11 bases, with 19 bases left in between. CDR3 in DNA: TGCGCCAGCAGCCAACAGGTGCCCGGGACCACCCAGCAGTTCTTC. It is translated as CASSQQVPGTTQQFF.

V gene TRBV5-1 combines with J gene TRBJ2-5, with a possible D match to TRBD1 (6 bases). The germline V gene encodes CDR1 SGHRS and CDR2 YFSETQ. Trimming removed 5 bases at V and 4 bases at J, with 15 bases between. The CDR3 covers 14 residues. CDR3 residues: CASSFTGQGETQYF. CDR3 in DNA: TGCGCCAGCAGTTTTACAGGGCAGGGAGAGACCCAGTACTTC.

This clonotype was counted only a few times. The rearrangement links TRBV20-1 to TRBJ2-1; the D gene is possibly TRBD2 (5 bases). V lost 5 bases to trimming and J lost 6 bases, with 11 bases between them. Germline CDR1 is DFQATT and CDR2 is SNEGSKA (reference sequence). CDR3 length: 12 residues. The CDR3 reads CSAVGLRNEQFF. The CDR3 DNA follows: TGCAGTGCTGTTGGACTTCGCAATGAGCAGTTCTTC.

This clonotype was seen only a few times. The rearrangement uses TRBV28 and TRBJ2-7; the D call may be TRBD1 or TRBD2 (5 bases each). This CDR3 is built from 13 residues. The germline gives CDR1 MDHEN, CDR2 SYDVKM. V was cut by 6 bases and J by 0 bases, with 9 bases left in between. The CDR3 loop is CASRLGTSYEQYF. DNA of the CDR3: TGTGCCAGCAGGCTGGGGACCTCCTACGAGCAGTACTTC.

The chain carries TRBV15 and TRBJ2-2, with 14 bases matching TRBD2. The ends lost 0 bases at V and 4 bases at J; junction bases unmatched: 4. This CDR3 is 18 amino acids long. Germline CDR1 LNHNV, CDR2 YYDKDF (reference sequence). Here the CDR3 reads CATSRDRGLAGVTGELFF. CDR3 DNA sequence: TGTGCCACCAGCAGAGATAGGGGACTAGCGGGGGTCACCGGGGAGCTGTTTTTT.

The chain is built from TRBV4-2 and TRBJ2-1, with TRBD1 matching over 12 bases. CDR3 size: 14 residues. CDR1 LGHNA and CDR2 YNFKEQ come from the germline V gene. V shed 6 bases and J 9 bases; nucleotides not matched to a gene: 6. The CDR3 bases are TGTGCCAGCAGACGGGACAGGGGGCTTGGTGAGCAGTTCTTC. Its protein is CASRRDRGLGEQFF.

The V and J genes are TRBV19 and TRBJ1-2, with unresolved D. Germline loops: CDR1 LNHDA, CDR2 SQIVND (reference sequence). There are 10 residues in the CDR3. Trimming removed 6 bases at V and 7 bases at J, with 6 bases between. The CDR3 protein is CASRGPGYTF. The CDR3 DNA reads TGTGCCAGTAGAGGGCCTGGCTACACCTTC.

The J gene is TRBJ1-2, the V gene TRBV10-3; maybe TRBD1 (5 bases). V lost 3 bases, J lost 4 bases, and 15 bases lay in between. Germline CDR1 ENHRY, CDR2 SYGVKD. CDR3 length equals 15 residues. The CDR3 is CAISETGTAFYGYTF. The DNA for the CDR3 is TGTGCCATCAGTGAAACCGGGACGGCCTTCTATGGCTACACCTTC.

This clonotype has a single count. The chain combines TRBV15 with TRBJ2-5, with a tentative D call TRBD1 (6 bases). The V end lost 8 bases, the J end lost 2 bases, and 12 bases lay between the germline ends. CDR3 size: 13 residues. Looked up from germline, CDR1 is LNHNV and CDR2 is YYDKDF (reference sequence). The CDR3, as DNA: TGTGCCACCCAGGGACACTCACAAGAGACCCAGTACTTC. Translating it yields CATQGHSQETQYF.

V and J are TRBV20-1 and TRBJ1-6; no reliable D call. V was trimmed by 3 bases and J by 7 bases, leaving 16 bases between them. CDR1 and CDR2 (germline): DFQATT, SNEGSKA (reference sequence). The CDR3 runs 15 residues. Written as DNA, the CDR3 is TGCAGTGCTAGCCCCCAAAGCGAATTAAATTCACCCCTCCACTTT. Amino acids: CSASPQSELNSPLHF.

There are a few counts of this clonotype. The chain combines TRBV6-5 with TRBJ2-6; TRBD2 is a possible D gene (6 bases). Germline assignment: CDR1 MNHEY and CDR2 SVGAGI. Between the trimmed V and J ends, which lost 2 bases and 3 bases, there was a span of 20 bases. CDR3 length: 19 amino acids. CDR3 sequence reads: CASSYRSGGGFFGANVLTF. In DNA form, the CDR3 reads TGTGCCAGCAGTTACCGATCTGGCGGAGGGTTCTTTGGGGCCAACGTCCTGACTTTC.